This entry lists 27 T cell receptor beta chains sequenced from one sample in a study of CD8+CD57+ T cells in acquired aplastic anemia. The authors sequenced patients whose flow cytometry had shown CD8+CD57+ cell expansion. Genomic DNA, serving as template, underwent TCR beta VDJ and CDR3 profiling. TCRdb re-called the reads with MiXCR, one entry per CDR3 protein. The table lists around 430,000 distinct CDR3 sequences, roughly 34% of them singletons, with 0.82% in the top ten. What was sequenced was sorted CD4+, CD8+, or CD8+CD57+ T cells (not recorded which) from PBMCs. The receptor set was obtained from a human donor with aplastic anemia.

The chain carries TRBV5-8 and TRBJ1-5; D call uncertain. CDR1 is SGHTS, CDR2 YDEGEE, per germline. V lost 1 base to trimming and J lost 1 base, with 6 bases between them. There are 14 residues in the CDR3. The CDR3 DNA sequence: TGTGCCAGCAGCTTGAGCAGGAGCAATCAGCCCCAGCATTTT. This codes for CASSLSRSNQPQHF.

This clonotype was seen only a few times. The V call is TRBV11-2, the J call TRBJ1-6; D uncertain. The V gene's germline CDR1 is SGHAT and CDR2 FQNNGV. The ends were cut back, 4 bases at V and 8 bases at J, with 18 bases in the middle. This CDR3 has 16 residues. CDR3 region: CASSSPLGLTDSPLHF. The DNA of the CDR3 is TGTGCCAGCAGCTCCCCCTTGGGTTTAACGGATTCACCCCTCCACTTT.

The gene calls are TRBV18 and TRBJ1-1; the D gene is possibly TRBD1 (6 bases). CDR1 is KGHSH, CDR2 LQKENI, per germline. Deletions cut 6 bases from V and 8 bases from J, with 22 bases between. This CDR3 is built from 15 residues. The CDR3, as DNA: TGTGCCAGCTCTCACGGATCTACGAGGGGGAACGAAGCTTTCTTT. Translated, it gives CASSHGSTRGNEAFF.

This clonotype was found many times. The CDR3 reads CSVVWSGSRDTQYF. DNA of the CDR3: TGCAGCGTTGTGTGGAGCGGGAGCAGGGATACGCAGTATTTT. This chain connects TRBV29-1 to TRBJ2-3, with 8 positions matching TRBD2. Per the germline V gene, CDR1 is SQVTM and CDR2 is ANQGSEA. This CDR3 contains 14 residues. Trimming took 4 bases from V and 6 from J; bases not matched to a gene: 9.

The table lists this clonotype with many counts. The chain joins TRBV7-2 to TRBJ2-3; D is undetermined. Trimming pared 3 bases from V and 2 bases from J, leaving 6 bases between. The CDR3 spans 13 residues. The V gene's germline CDR1 is SGHTA and CDR2 FQGNSA. The CDR3 DNA follows: TGTGCCAGCAGCTTCTCAGACACAGATACGCAGTATTTT. Protein: CASSFSDTDTQYF.

At least ten counts were recorded for this clonotype. The V call is TRBV29-1, the J call TRBJ1-5; tentative D call: TRBD1 (5 bases). Trimming stripped 2 bases from V and 10 bases from J, with 12 bases between. The CDR3 has 12 amino acids. Germline CDR1 SQVTM, CDR2 ANQGSEA. Written as DNA, the CDR3 is TGCAGCGTTGAATCTACAGGCGGACCCCAGCATTTT. Translation gives CSVESTGGPQHF.

This clonotype appeared many times. CDR3 in DNA: TGTGCCATCAGTGAGTCGGCCGTTGAGCAGTTCTTC. Protein sequence: CAISESAVEQFF. The chain has TRBV10-3 and TRBJ2-1; D gene ambiguous. Germline CDR1 ENHRY, CDR2 SYGVKD. Trimming took off 0 bases at V and 9 bases at J, with 6 bases between the two ends. The CDR3 runs 12 residues.

This clonotype was picked up many times. V usage is TRBV7-9 and J usage is TRBJ1-1; D ambiguous. V shed 2 bases and J shed 4 bases, with 11 bases lying between them. The CDR3 has 14 amino acids. Germline V gene data show CDR1 as SEHNR and CDR2 as FQNEAQ (reference sequence). The CDR3 sequence is CASSLSEGSTEAFF. CDR3 DNA: TGTGCCAGCAGCTTATCCGAGGGAAGCACTGAAGCTTTCTTT.

This clonotype was counted at least ten times. The chain links TRBV29-1 to TRBJ1-1; D not certain. V gave up 7 bases and J gave up 4 bases, with 19 bases separating them. The CDR3 covers 14 residues. Germline V lookup: CDR1 SQVTM, CDR2 ANQGSEA. For the CDR3, the DNA is TGCAGCGGAAACATTTTGGAACTGGGCACTGAAGCTTTCTTT. It is translated as CSGNILELGTEAFF. Complete variable domain (other parts from reference TRBV29-1 and TRBJ1-1): SAVISQKPSRDICQRGTSLTIQCQVDSQVTMMFWYRQQPGQSLTLIATANQGSEATYESGFVIDKFPISRPNLTFSTLTVSNMSPEDSSIYLCSGNILELGTEAFFGQGTRLTVV.

This clonotype has only a few counts. The chain employs TRBV5-6 and TRBJ2-7, with TRBD1 as a possible D gene (5 bases). Trimming took 2 bases from V and 2 from J, leaving 11 bases between them. The CDR3 totals 14 residues. Per the germline V gene, CDR1 is SGHDT and CDR2 is YYEEEE. The CDR3 DNA follows: TGTGCCAGCAGCTTTAGGGGTCGGCCCTACGAGCAGTACTTC. Translating it yields CASSFRGRPYEQYF.

The gene calls are TRBV9 and TRBJ2-5; D may correspond to TRBD1 or TRBD2 (6 bases each). Trimming took off 2 bases at V and 2 bases at J, with 13 bases between the two ends. The CDR3 spans 15 residues. Germline lookup yields CDR1 SGDLS and CDR2 YYNGEE. The CDR3, as DNA: TGTGCCAGCAGCGTCACGACAGGAGGGCAAGAGACCCAGTACTTC. It specifies CASSVTTGGQETQYF.

This clonotype has a count of ten or more. The chain is built from TRBV10-2 and TRBJ2-1; 8 bases are a match to TRBD1. V lost 7 bases, J lost 10 bases, and 18 bases stayed unmatched. Looked up from germline, CDR1 is WSHSY and CDR2 is SAAADI. There are 16 residues in the CDR3. Here the CDR3 DNA reads TGCGCCAGCAACCCAACCGGGACAGGTGCGTTCGGAGAGCAGTTCTTC. It yields the protein CASNPTGTGAFGEQFF.

The count of this clonotype is one. The chain uses TRBV5-1 and TRBJ1-2, with 9 bases lining up with TRBD1. Germline trimming cut 1 base from V and 3 bases from J; bases unmatched to any gene: 7. This CDR3 has 16 residues. Per the germline V gene, CDR1 is SGHRS and CDR2 is YFSETQ. This CDR3 reads CASSLPGQGTDYGYTF. The DNA for the CDR3 is TGCGCCAGCAGCTTGCCGGGACAGGGTACCGACTATGGCTACACCTTC.

This clonotype has a count of ten or more. J is TRBJ2-3 and V is TRBV24-1; no clear D. The CDR3 extends over 14 amino acids. Germline V lookup: CDR1 KGHDR, CDR2 SFDVKD. V gave up 0 bases and J gave up 2 bases, with 5 bases separating them. The chain's CDR3 is CATSDLAHTDTQYF. CDR3 coding DNA: TGTGCCACCAGTGATTTGGCACACACAGATACGCAGTATTTT.

This clonotype has at least ten counts. One end of the junction fails to match germline, which may point to a read error. The chain uses TRBV2 and TRBJ2-7; the D gene is possibly TRBD2 (7 bases). This CDR3 has 16 amino acids. Germline-derived CDR1 and CDR2 are SNHLY and FYNNEI. The CDR3 region is CASSQAGHRSSYEQYF. As DNA, the CDR3 is TGTGCCAGCAGTCAAGCGGGACACCGATCTTCCTACGAGCAGTACTTC. The full variable domain, rest sourced from reference TRBV2 and TRBJ2-7, is EPEVTQTPSHQVTQMGQEVILRCVPISNHLYFYWYRQILGQKVEFLVSFYNNEISEKSEIFDDQFSVERPDGSNFTLKIRSTKLEDSAMYFCASSQAGHRSSYEQYFGPGTRLTVT.

The V call is TRBV7-3, the J call TRBJ2-5, with unresolved D. The germline CDR1 and CDR2 sequences are SGHTA and FQGTGA. CDR3 length equals 14 residues. Trimming removed 5 bases from V and 5 bases from J, with 15 bases in between. The DNA for the CDR3 is TGTGCCAGCAGCGTAGAGGTCTTTTCGGAGACCCAGTACTTC. This translates into CASSVEVFSETQYF.

This clonotype came up a few times. The V and J genes are TRBV9 and TRBJ2-7; D not certain. CDR3 length: 13 residues. V was shortened by 3 bases and J by 1 base, with 8 bases between the two germline ends. CDR1 is SGDLS and CDR2 is YYNGEE in the germline V gene. Written as DNA, the CDR3 is TGTGCCAGCAGCGAGACTGCGTCCTACGAGCAGTACTTC. Translating gives CASSETASYEQYF.

In its sample, this clonotype was seen a few times. The chain uses TRBV29-1 and TRBJ2-5, with 10 bases lining up with TRBD1. The V segment lost 0 bases and the J segment 2 bases; nucleotides outside the gene matches: 9. CDR3 length equals 17 residues. Per the germline V gene, CDR1 is SQVTM and CDR2 is ANQGSEA. CDR3 residues: CSVEENFGQGGQETQYF. For the CDR3, the DNA is TGCAGCGTTGAAGAAAATTTTGGACAGGGGGGGCAAGAGACCCAGTACTTC.

The chain has TRBV6-1 and TRBJ2-1; D unresolved. CDR3 size: 13 residues. Germline V gene data show CDR1 as MNHNS and CDR2 as SASEGT. Deletions cut 8 bases from V and 7 bases from J, with 15 bases between. The CDR3 loop reads CASHGSPKNEQFF. The CDR3 DNA sequence: TGTGCCAGCCACGGAAGCCCGAAAAATGAGCAGTTCTTC.

The V and J genes are TRBV7-3 and TRBJ1-6; the match to TRBD1 covers 7 bases. In germline, CDR1 is SGHTA, CDR2 FQGTGA. This CDR3 is built from 21 residues. V lost 1 base, J lost 5 bases, and 20 bases stayed unmatched. Here the CDR3 DNA reads TGTGCCAGCAGCTTAAACCAACAGGGGTGGAGACTAGAGGGGAATAATTCACCCCTCCACTTT. Amino acids: CASSLNQQGWRLEGNNSPLHF.

This sequence joins TRBV9 and TRBJ2-1, with D unresolved. From germline, CDR1 is SGDLS and CDR2 YYNGEE. Trimming shortened V by 0 bases and J by 9 bases, and 16 bases separated the two germline ends. The CDR3 has 15 residues. The DNA for the CDR3 is TGTGCCAGCAGCGTAGCTGGAGCGCAGACAAGTGAGCAGTTCTTC. Translating it yields CASSVAGAQTSEQFF.

V and J are TRBV20-1 and TRBJ2-5, with D tentatively TRBD1 (8 bases). The V end lost 6 bases, the J end lost 1 base, and 18 bases lay between the germline ends. The CDR3 length is 15 residues. Germline V gene lookup returns CDR1 DFQATT and CDR2 SNEGSKA (reference sequence). The CDR3 DNA follows: TGCAGTGCCAACAGGGGGGGACGGCCCCAAGAGACCCAGTACTTC. This translates into CSANRGGRPQETQYF.

Ten or more counts support this clonotype. This chain joins TRBV7-3 and TRBJ1-3; D not resolved. The germline V and J ends were trimmed by 0 bases and 4 bases, with 10 bases remaining between them. The CDR3 loop spans 15 amino acids. Germline CDR1 is SGHTA and CDR2 is FQGTGA. For the CDR3, the DNA is TGTGCCAGCAGCTTAACGTCTGGTCCGGGAAACACCATATATTTT. Translating gives CASSLTSGPGNTIYF. Full variable domain (rest looked up from reference TRBV7-3 and TRBJ1-3): GAGVSQTPSNKVTEKGKYVELRCDPISGHTALYWYRQSLGQGPEFLIYFQGTGAADDSGLPNDRFFAVRPEGSVSTLKIQRTERGDSAVYLCASSLTSGPGNTIYFGEGSWLTVV.

The V call is TRBV2, the J call TRBJ2-2; 8 nucleotides match TRBD2. The CDR3 extends over 14 amino acids. V shed 9 bases, J shed 5 bases, and the junction held 8 bases outside the gene matches. The germline V gene encodes CDR1 SNHLY and CDR2 FYNNEI. The CDR3 protein is CASHRTSWTGELFF. In DNA, the CDR3 is TGTGCCAGTCATAGGACTAGCTGGACCGGGGAGCTGTTTTTT.

The chain uses TRBV11-2 and TRBJ2-7, with 7 bases identical to TRBD2. J gave up 4 bases and V 0 bases, and 15 bases lay outside the gene matches. The germline gives CDR1 SGHAT, CDR2 FQNNGV. This CDR3 contains 18 residues. The CDR3 here is CASSLESFATSSDYEQYF. For the CDR3, the DNA is TGTGCCAGCAGCTTAGAATCGTTCGCGACTAGCTCCGATTACGAGCAGTACTTC.

The rearrangement links TRBV15 to TRBJ1-6; 7 bases are a match to TRBD1. This CDR3 spans 15 amino acids. Germline loops: CDR1 LNHNV, CDR2 YYDKDF (reference sequence). V trimming: 3 bases; J trimming: 10 bases; junction bases outside the gene matches: 9. The CDR3 sequence is CATSRDTGDHSPLHF. The CDR3 DNA reads as TGTGCCACCAGCAGGGACACAGGGGACCACTCACCCCTCCACTTT.

In this sample, this clonotype turned up a few times. The J gene is TRBJ1-1, the V gene TRBV20-1, with 7 nucleotides matching TRBD1. Per the germline V gene, CDR1 is DFQATT and CDR2 is SNEGSKA (reference sequence). With 7 bases clipped from V and 5 bases from J, the junction kept 7 bases outside the gene matches. This CDR3 has 12 amino acids. CDR3 sequence reads: CSVPQGTTEAFF. The CDR3 DNA is TGCAGTGTCCCACAGGGGACGACTGAAGCTTTCTTT.